Listed here is a single T cell receptor (beta chain). The germline gives CDR1 SGHRS, CDR2 YFSETQ. The CDR3 runs 14 residues. V lost 0 bases and J lost 7, with 11 bases in between. TCRdb's table, derived via immunoSEQ multiplex PCR, lists solely in-frame clones and lacks some. The table shows about 110,000 clones, with 76% occurring only once. This sample is drawn from a study of blood T cell repertoires in COVID-19. The clonotype was recovered from a man aged 80 or over with COVID-19, enrolled during active disease. Sequencing was performed on peripheral blood. The chain couples TRBV5-1 to TRBJ2-1; unclear D gene. In nucleotides, the CDR3 is TGCGCCAGCAGCTTGGGAGGCCCCTTGAATGAGCAGTTCTTC. Amino acid sequence: CASSLGGPLNEQFF.